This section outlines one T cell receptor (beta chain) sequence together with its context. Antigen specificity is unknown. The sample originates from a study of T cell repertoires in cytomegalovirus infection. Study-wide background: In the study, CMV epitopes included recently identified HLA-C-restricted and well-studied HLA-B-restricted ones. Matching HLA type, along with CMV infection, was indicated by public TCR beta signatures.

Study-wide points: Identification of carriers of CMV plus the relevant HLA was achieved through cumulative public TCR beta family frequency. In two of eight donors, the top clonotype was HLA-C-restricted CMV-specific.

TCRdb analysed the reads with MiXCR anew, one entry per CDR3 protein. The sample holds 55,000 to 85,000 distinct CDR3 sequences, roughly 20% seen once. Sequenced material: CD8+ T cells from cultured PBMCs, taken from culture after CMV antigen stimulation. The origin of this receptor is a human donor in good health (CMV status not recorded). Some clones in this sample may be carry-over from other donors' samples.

CDR3 residues: CASSYQPHDTGELFF. The DNA of the CDR3 is TGTGCCAGCAGTTACCAACCGCATGACACCGGGGAGCTGTTTTTT. V and J are TRBV6-5 and TRBJ2-2; D remains unclear. The CDR3 contains 15 residues. V dropped 2 bases and J dropped 3 bases, with 10 bases sitting between them. Germline CDR1 reads MNHEY; CDR2 reads SVGAGI.